The present TCR beta chain was sequenced within a study of T cells in Graves' hyperthyroidism and ophthalmopathy. This clonotype was seen only a few times. TCR beta CDR3 regions were amplified from RNA transcripts. RT-PCR in the first round (using the HTBI primer set) targeted the TCR CDR3. Using its own MiXCR run on the multiplex PCR reads, TCRdb lists one record per CDR3 protein. This table holds roughly 250,000 distinct CDR3 sequences, approximately 15% found once. Uncontrolled infections, other autoimmune diseases, pregnancy or lactation led to exclusion of patients. Clinical symptoms, serum thyroxine, TRAb, thyroid ultrasound and orbital computed tomography established diagnosis. The CDR3 is made up of 15 amino acids. J lost 4 bases, V lost 4 bases, and 6 bases had no gene match. The germline V gene has CDR1 SGHDN and CDR2 FVKESK.

This chain links TRBV14 with TRBJ2-2; the match to TRBD2 covers 7 bases. The source is a woman aged 40 to 55 with Graves' hyperthyroidism that later progressed to Graves' ophthalmopathy. The sequenced sample consisted of blood. The chain's CDR3 is CASSPGLGPTGELFF. CDR3 bases: TGTGCCAGCAGCCCCGGACTAGGTCCCACCGGGGAGCTGTTTTTT.